This TCR beta chain was sequenced in a study of persistence of HIV-infected CD4 T cells. An overlapping HIV-1 Gag peptide pool stimulated these cells at 0.85 to 1 ug/peptide/mL. CD40L/CD69 double-negative CD45RO-high memory CD4+ T cells were collected. Sequencing used immunoSEQ version 4 in survey mode. Template was genomic DNA at about 9.3 ng/uL, with up to about 1 ug used per sample. Repertoires were generated with immunoSEQ multiplex PCR, while TCRdb's copy carries only in-frame clones and drops some. The sample carries some 40,000 clones, over 65% recorded once. On this clone: What it binds is not known. Mismatch with germline at one junction end may stem from a read error. At the DNA level, this CDR3 is encoded by other sequences in the same sample as well.

This CDR3 comprises 14 residues. The germline CDR1 and CDR2 sequences are LNHNV and YYDKDF (reference sequence). This specimen consisted of cultured CD4+ T cells from PBMCs, obtained from a patient who received antiretroviral therapy. The chain employs TRBV15 and TRBJ2-7; D is possibly TRBD2 (6 bases). This receptor was taken from an adult with HIV. The donor label of this sample is uncertain. The DNA of the CDR3 is TGTGCCACCAGCAGAGATCGGGGGAGTTACGAACAGTACTTC. Translated: CATSRDRGSYEQYF.